This T cell receptor beta chain comes out of a study of cytomegalovirus exposure and HLA in healthy donors. Study-wide background: Per a later analysis, the 666 first-cohort and fewer than 150 validation repertoires shared one platform.

Separation from the roughly 670-subject first cohort characterized the roughly 120-subject validation cohort, to which the donors belonged. TCRdb's table, derived via immunoSEQ multiplex PCR, lists solely in-frame clones and lacks some. The sample has over 200,000 clones, 83% seen once; the top ten hold roughly 5.5%. The V gene's germline CDR1 is SGHRS and CDR2 YFSETQ. Trimming removed 0 bases at V and 6 bases at J, with 15 bases between. The CDR3 has 15 amino acids. This sequence was found in a woman in her late teens or twenties in good health and CMV-seronegative. Sequenced: PBMCs. The genes are TRBV5-1 and TRBJ1-2; D perhaps matches TRBD1 (5 bases). The CDR3 DNA reads as TGCGCCAGCAGCTTGGGGCAGGGCCGATGGCATGGCTACACCTTC. Its protein is CASSLGQGRWHGYTF.